A single sample is the source of the 29 T cell receptor beta chains below, sequenced in a study of T-cell reconstitution after alpha-beta-depleted transplantation in children. Unique molecular identifiers tagged the TCRbeta library. TCRdb reprocessed the PCR reads with MiXCR, giving one entry per CDR3 protein. This sample yields more than 300,000 distinct CDR3 sequences, of which around 16% are seen a single time; approximately 38% belongs to the top ten. Sequences were derived from PBMCs, mostly from graft donor cells, sampled 360 days after TCRalphabeta/CD19-depleted stem cell transplant. The receptors originated from a male patient aged 2 to 9 who had a stem cell transplant for acute lymphoblastic leukemia, so the T cells may come from the graft donor.

The chain combines TRBV7-9 with TRBJ2-3, with D perhaps TRBD2 (6 bases). CDR1 and CDR2 (germline): SEHNR, FQNEAQ (reference sequence). The CDR3 consists of 16 residues. The V end lost 1 base, the J end lost 4 bases, and 15 bases lay between the germline ends. DNA for the CDR3: TGTGCCAGCAGCTTAGTGGACTACCCAGAGGCAGATACGCAGTATTTT. It encodes CASSLVDYPEADTQYF.

This clonotype has just a few counts. The chain joins TRBV12-3 or TRBV12-4 to TRBJ2-2; maybe TRBD1 (5 bases). The CDR3 length is 15 residues. V lost 3 bases, J lost 5 bases, and 13 bases lay in between. CDR3 DNA: TGTGCCAGCAGTTTGGTCAGGGTGTTGACCGGGGAGCTGTTTTTT. Translated, it gives CASSLVRVLTGELFF.

This clonotype was picked up a small number of times. The chain uses TRBV9 and TRBJ2-1, with TRBD2 identical over 7 bases. Trimming removed 0 bases from V and 9 bases from J; junction bases left unmatched: 6. The CDR3 length is 14 residues. Germline lookup yields CDR1 SGDLS and CDR2 YYNGEE. The CDR3 DNA reads TGTGCCAGCAGCGTAGCTAGCGGACTACCTGAGCAGTTCTTC. Translation gives CASSVASGLPEQFF. Supplemented by reference TRBV9 and TRBJ2-1, the full variable domain reads DSGVTQTPKHLITATGQRVTLRCSPRSGDLSVYWYQQSLDQGLQFLIQYYNGEERAKGNILERFSAQQFPDLHSELNLSSLELGDSALYFCASSVASGLPEQFFGPGTRLTVL.

This clonotype was recorded a few times. This sequence joins TRBV9 and TRBJ2-1; D perhaps matches TRBD2 (6 bases). CDR1 is SGDLS, CDR2 YYNGEE, per germline. The V and J ends lost 4 bases and 7 bases respectively, with 12 bases between them. The CDR3 runs to 13 residues. The CDR3 spells CASSTRLANEQFF. The CDR3 DNA reads as TGTGCCAGCAGCACCCGTCTAGCGAATGAGCAGTTCTTC.

The V call is TRBV11-1, the J call TRBJ2-7; 9 bases are a match to TRBD1. V shed 4 bases, J shed 6 bases, and the junction held 13 bases outside the gene matches. This CDR3 contains 16 residues. The germline V gene has CDR1 SGHAT and CDR2 FQDESV (reference sequence). The CDR3 loop is CASSSRRTGELGEQYF. As DNA, the CDR3 is TGTGCCAGCAGCTCCCGGCGGACAGGGGAATTAGGCGAGCAGTACTTC.

This clonotype was seen a few times. V and J are TRBV28 and TRBJ2-5; no definite D call. V was pared by 0 bases and J by 4 bases, with 12 bases between. CDR3 length: 15 residues. CDR1 is MDHEN and CDR2 is SYDVKM in the germline V gene. The CDR3 sequence is CASSLWAARGETQYF. In DNA form, the CDR3 reads TGTGCCAGCAGTTTATGGGCAGCCCGAGGAGAGACCCAGTACTTC.

Worth noting for this clonotype: This may be a read error: a much more frequent sequence differs by one nucleotide. This chain links TRBV12-3 or TRBV12-4 with TRBJ2-3, with a possible D match to TRBD2 (6 bases). There are 16 residues in the CDR3. The V end was cut by 2 bases, the J end by 5 bases, with 17 bases between. This chain's CDR3 is CASSLRGGKAKDTQYF. DNA for the CDR3: TGTGCCAGCAGTTTACGCGGCGGGAAAGCCAAAGATACGCAGTATTTT.

The sample holds a few counts of this clonotype. The chain combines TRBV20-1 with TRBJ2-7; TRBD2 might be the D (5 bases). The V gene lost 1 base and the J gene lost 1 base, with 14 bases spanning the gap. The CDR3 has 15 residues. The V gene's germline CDR1 is DFQATT and CDR2 SNEGSKA (reference sequence). The CDR3 region is CSARGAGSTSYEQYF. Written as DNA, the CDR3 is TGCAGTGCTAGAGGCGCGGGTAGCACGTCCTACGAGCAGTACTTC.

This chain links TRBV29-1 with TRBJ2-7; weak D call: TRBD2 (5 bases). The CDR3 is 13 residues long. V shed 6 bases and J shed 0 bases, with 12 bases lying between them. CDR1 is SQVTM, CDR2 ANQGSEA, per germline. The CDR3 reads CSVQQRRSYEQYF. CDR3 DNA sequence: TGCAGCGTCCAACAGCGGCGCTCCTACGAGCAGTACTTC.

This clonotype was seen a handful of times. The chain uses TRBV28 and TRBJ2-7; D might be TRBD2 (5 bases). The CDR3 runs to 16 residues. The germline CDR1 and CDR2 sequences are MDHEN and SYDVKM. V was trimmed by 10 bases and J by 3 bases, leaving 25 bases between them. The CDR3 coding sequence is TGTGCCACCCTCCCCAGTTTGTCCGAGGGCCTCTACGAGCAGTACTTC. Protein sequence: CATLPSLSEGLYEQYF.

This clonotype was seen a handful of times. The chain combines TRBV12-3 or TRBV12-4 with TRBJ2-7; 7 nucleotides match TRBD2. V was clipped by 6 bases and J by 0 bases; unmatched bases: 8. The CDR3 contains 15 residues. The CDR3: CASRGSSGYSYEQYF. Written as DNA, the CDR3 is TGTGCCAGCAGGGGGTCTAGCGGCTACTCCTACGAGCAGTACTTC.

The table lists this clonotype with many counts. The chain couples TRBV29-1 to TRBJ2-4; TRBD2 matches 9 bases. The J segment lost 6 bases and the V segment lost 4 bases, leaving 7 bases of the junction unmatched. CDR1 is SQVTM, CDR2 ANQGSEA, per germline. This CDR3 has 14 residues. This chain's CDR3 is CSVGSGRLPNIQYF. The CDR3 DNA follows: TGCAGCGTTGGAAGCGGGAGGTTACCAAACATTCAGTACTTC.

This clonotype occurred a few times. The gene calls are TRBV5-1 and TRBJ1-3, with D maybe TRBD1 (5 bases). The germline CDR1 and CDR2 sequences are SGHRS and YFSETQ. Between the trimmed V and J ends, which lost 4 bases and 0 bases, there was a span of 17 bases. This CDR3 is built from 17 residues. The CDR3 here is CASSDRDGYLSGNTIYF. In nucleotides, the CDR3 is TGCGCCAGCAGCGACCGGGACGGATATCTCTCTGGAAACACCATATATTTT.

The rearrangement uses TRBV7-9 and TRBJ2-1; perhaps TRBD2 as D (6 bases). CDR1 and CDR2 (germline): SEHNR, FQNEAQ (reference sequence). Trimming removed 1 base from V and 13 bases from J, with 8 bases in between. This CDR3 is 11 amino acids long. CDR3 amino acids: CASSLGGAQFF. The CDR3, as DNA: TGTGCCAGCAGCTTAGGCGGGGCACAGTTCTTC.

There are many counts of this clonotype. The chain has TRBV27 and TRBJ1-1; no clear D gene. Germline-derived CDR1 and CDR2 are MNHEY and SMNVEV (reference sequence). CDR3 length: 15 residues. V was trimmed by 4 bases and J by 5 bases, leaving 17 bases between them. CDR3 in amino acids: CASSSPRTSWTEAFF. CDR3 nucleotide sequence: TGTGCCAGCAGTTCACCTCGGACGAGCTGGACTGAAGCTTTCTTT.

Only a few counts were recorded for this clonotype. J is TRBJ2-1 and V is TRBV28; 8 bases are a match to TRBD1. CDR1 is MDHEN, CDR2 SYDVKM, per germline. Germline trimming cut 2 bases from V and 6 bases from J; bases unmatched to any gene: 9. The CDR3 totals 16 residues. The CDR3 DNA follows: TGTGCCAGCAGTTTACTCAGGGGGCGCGTAGGCAATGAGCAGTTCTTC. This encodes CASSLLRGRVGNEQFF. The full variable domain, rest sourced from reference TRBV28 and TRBJ2-1, is DVKVTQSSRYLVKRTGEKVFLECVQDMDHENMFWYRQDPGLGLRLIYFSYDVKMKEKGDIPEGYSVSREKKERFSLILESASTNQTSMYLCASSLLRGRVGNEQFFGPGTRLTVL.

This sequence joins TRBV7-2 and TRBJ2-6; tentative D call: TRBD1 (5 bases). Trimming removed 1 base from V and 2 bases from J, with 9 bases in between. Germline loops: CDR1 SGHTA, CDR2 FQGNSA. The CDR3 sequence is 16 residues long. The DNA of the CDR3 is TGTGCCAGCAGCTTAGAGGGCAGGGCTGGGGCCAACGTCCTGACTTTC. Encoded protein: CASSLEGRAGANVLTF.

This clonotype has at least ten counts. The chain couples TRBV12-3 or TRBV12-4 to TRBJ1-1; 7 bases are shared with TRBD1. The CDR3 has 15 amino acids. V lost 7 bases, J lost 3 bases, and 11 bases stayed unmatched. The CDR3 nucleotides are TGTGCCAGCACAACGCCCAGGGGGGTCTACACTGAAGCTTTCTTT. This encodes CASTTPRGVYTEAFF.

The genes are TRBV27 and TRBJ2-7, with TRBD2 matching 7 bases. Trimming cost V 4 bases and J 4 bases; bases outside gene matches: 10. The CDR3 runs 15 residues. The germline V gene encodes CDR1 MNHEY and CDR2 SMNVEV (reference sequence). CDR3 sequence reads: CASSYIAGGAYEQYF. The CDR3 nucleotides are TGTGCCAGCAGTTATATAGCGGGCGGCGCGTACGAGCAGTACTTC.

This chain links TRBV15 with TRBJ2-7; 10 nucleotides agree with TRBD2. V trimming: 0 bases; J trimming: 9 bases; junction bases outside the gene matches: 8. Looked up from germline, CDR1 is LNHNV and CDR2 is YYDKDF (reference sequence). There are 15 residues in the CDR3. In DNA form, the CDR3 reads TGTGCCACCAGCAGAGATCGTCTAGCGGGAGTCGCGCAGTACTTC. It encodes CATSRDRLAGVAQYF.

V is TRBV5-8 and J is TRBJ2-7; D might be TRBD1 (7 bases). The CDR3 is 16 amino acids. Trimming pared 3 bases from V and 4 bases from J, leaving 20 bases between. Germline V lookup: CDR1 SGHTS, CDR2 YDEGEE. CDR3 amino acids: CASSSPGGLLGYEQYF. In nucleotides, the CDR3 is TGTGCCAGCAGCTCCCCAGGGGGGCTTCTCGGATACGAGCAGTACTTC.

This clonotype was observed a few times. This chain joins TRBV7-9 and TRBJ1-5; 7 nucleotides match TRBD1. This CDR3 is built from 14 residues. Germline V gene data show CDR1 as SEHNR and CDR2 as FQNEAQ (reference sequence). The junction had 8 bases not matched to a gene; V was cut back by 5 bases and J by 7 bases. CDR3 region: CASSTQGGRQPQHF. CDR3 in DNA: TGTGCCAGCAGCACCCAAGGGGGCCGACAGCCCCAGCATTTT.

The J gene is TRBJ2-2, the V gene TRBV24-1; TRBD1 matches 7 bases. The germline V gene has CDR1 KGHDR and CDR2 SFDVKD. This CDR3 is built from 16 residues. V shed 2 bases, J shed 5 bases, and the junction held 7 bases outside the gene matches. The CDR3 loop reads CATSDYRQGGTGELFF. For the CDR3, the DNA is TGTGCCACCAGTGATTATCGACAGGGCGGGACCGGGGAGCTGTTTTTT.

This clonotype was observed a few times. V is TRBV2 and J is TRBJ1-2; D remains unclear. The CDR3 consists of 13 residues. Germline CDR1 reads SNHLY; CDR2 reads FYNNEI. V lost 3 bases and J 7 bases, leaving 12 bases between the germline ends. DNA for the CDR3: TGTGCCAGCAGTGATGCGGATACGAGTGGCTACACCTTC. Translation gives CASSDADTSGYTF.

This chain connects TRBV7-8 to TRBJ2-3; possible D gene TRBD1, 6 bases. In germline, CDR1 is SGHVS, CDR2 FQNEAQ. The CDR3 sequence is 16 residues long. The V gene lost 4 bases and the J gene lost 4 bases, with 18 bases spanning the gap. CDR3 loop: CASSWSRQGLADTQYF. The CDR3 coding sequence is TGTGCCAGCAGCTGGTCTCGGCAGGGGTTAGCAGATACGCAGTATTTT. The variable domain in full, completed from reference TRBV7-8 and TRBJ2-3, reads GAGVSQSPRYKVAKRGQDVALRCDPISGHVSLFWYQQALGQGPEFLTYFQNEAQLDKSGLPSDRFFAERPEGSVSTLKIQRTQQEDSAVYLCASSWSRQGLADTQYFGPGTRLTVL.

CDR3 residues: CASSRPQGYEQYF. CDR3 bases: TGTGCCAGCAGCCGCCCCCAGGGCTACGAGCAGTACTTC. The J gene is TRBJ2-7, the V gene TRBV3-1, with D tentatively TRBD1 (5 bases). V was clipped by 4 bases and J by 3 bases, with 10 bases between them. Germline CDR1 LGHDT, CDR2 YNNKEL (reference sequence). There are 13 residues in the CDR3.

The CDR3 DNA reads as TGTGCCAGCAGTTTATGGGGACAGTACAATGAGCAGTTCTTC. Its translation: CASSLWGQYNEQFF. This sequence joins TRBV27 and TRBJ2-1; 7 bases fit TRBD1. The germline V gene encodes CDR1 MNHEY and CDR2 SMNVEV (reference sequence). V shed 1 base, J shed 4 bases, and the junction held 1 base outside the gene matches. This CDR3 comprises 14 residues.

This clonotype was seen ten or more times. This chain joins TRBV12-3 or TRBV12-4 and TRBJ2-3; possible D gene TRBD1, 5 bases. V was cut by 5 bases and J by 3 bases, with 15 bases left in between. This CDR3 region has 15 residues. CDR3 nucleotide sequence: TGTGCCAGCAGTCCCCAGGGTATAGTAACAGATACGCAGTATTTT. It specifies CASSPQGIVTDTQYF.

This clonotype showed up many times. V usage is TRBV20-1 and J usage is TRBJ2-3; 15 positions agree with TRBD2. V was clipped by 6 bases and J by 4 bases; unmatched bases: 5. This CDR3 is 15 amino acids long. Germline values: CDR1 DFQATT, CDR2 SNEGSKA (reference sequence). CDR3 sequence (DNA): TGCAGTGCCCAGGGACTAGCGGGAGGTCCAGATACGCAGTATTTT. Its protein product is CSAQGLAGGPDTQYF.